The rows below give T cell receptor beta chains drawn from one sample of a study of blood T cell repertoires in COVID-19. Some clones are missing from TCRdb's copy, which holds only in-frame ones; the method was immunoSEQ multiplex PCR. The profile shows about 4,600 clones, approximately 90% of them singletons. The sequencing sample was made of peripheral blood. Receptors were obtained from a woman of 80 years or more with acute or convalescent COVID-19. CDR3s include the opening cysteine and the closing phenylalanine or tryptophan. The order of the fields is V gene, J gene, clone size, D gene, CDR3 protein, CDR3 DNA. D genes are given only for firm matches. Some rows mark clone size as missing; the rest say once, few, many or name a class of expanded clone.

>TRBV3-1/TRBV3-2|TRBJ1-3|NA|TRBD1
CASRQTGTGGRNTIYF
TGTGCCAGCAGACAGACCGGGACAGGGGGCCGAAACACCATATATTTT
>TRBV11-3|TRBJ1-1|NA|TRBD1
CASSPNTDRGRTEAFF
TGTGCCAGCAGCCCTAATACGGACAGGGGGAGGACTGAAGCTTTCTTT
>TRBV7-9|TRBJ1-2|few|NA
CASSLGQGTDYGYTF
TGTGCCAGCAGCTTGGGGCAGGGGACCGACTATGGCTACACCTTC
>TRBV4-2|TRBJ2-2|NA|TRBD1
CASRQTRTGSSGELFF
TGTGCCAGCAGACAGACCCGGACAGGGTCGAGCGGGGAGCTGTTTTTT
>TRBV18|TRBJ1-3|NA|TRBD1
CASSSNRGPGNTIYF
TGTGCCAGCTCATCTAACAGGGGCCCGGGAAACACCATATATTTT
>TRBV10-1|TRBJ1-2|NA|NA
CASIITERGGYTF
TGCGCCAGCATTATAACGGAGCGTGGTGGCTACACCTTC
>TRBV7-7|TRBJ2-5|NA|TRBD1
CASSENRGSETQYF
TGTGCTAGCAGCGAAAACAGGGGCTCAGAGACCCAGTACTTC
>TRBV10-3|TRBJ1-1|NA|TRBD1
CAISGKGAGAEAFF
TGTGCCATCAGTGGAAAGGGGGCTGGGGCTGAAGCTTTCTTT
>TRBV30|TRBJ1-2|NA|NA
CAWTSGGEMNGYTF
TGTGCCTGGACTAGCGGAGGGGAAATGAATGGCTACACCTTC
>TRBV5-6|TRBJ2-3|NA|TRBD2
CASSLWLAGRTDTQYF
TGTGCCAGCAGCTTGTGGCTAGCGGGGCGCACAGATACGCAGTATTTT
>TRBV19|TRBJ2-2|NA|NA
CASRRANTGELFF
TGTGCCAGTAGGAGGGCGAACACCGGGGAGCTGTTTTTT
>TRBV28|TRBJ1-6|NA|NA
CASTQEEGSHSPLHF
TGTGCCAGCACCCAAGAAGAGGGCAGCCATTCACCCCTCCACTTT
>TRBV7-2|TRBJ2-7|NA|NA
CASSAIQGGEQYF
TGTGCCAGCAGCGCAATCCAGGGGGGCGAGCAGTACTTC
>TRBV5-1|TRBJ2-7|once|NA
CASSLSGPTYEQYF
TGCGCCAGCAGCTTGTCAGGGCCTACCTACGAGCAGTACTTC
>TRBV5-1|TRBJ2-3|NA|NA
CASNLQGTDTQYF
TGCGCCAGCAACCTACAGGGAACAGATACGCAGTATTTT
>TRBV5-1|TRBJ2-5|once|TRBD1
CASSGEGAVTETQYF
TGCGCCAGCAGCGGCGAGGGGGCGGTTACGGAGACCCAGTACTTC
>TRBV5-1|TRBJ1-4|NA|NA
CASRQGSNEKLFF
TGCGCCAGCAGGCAGGGGTCTAATGAAAAACTGTTTTTT
>TRBV2|TRBJ1-2|NA|TRBD1
CASSGQGEVAGYTF
TGTGCCAGCAGTGGACAGGGAGAAGTCGCTGGCTACACCTTC
>TRBV3-1/TRBV3-2|TRBJ1-2|few|NA
CASSQDGAGRGYTF
TGTGCCAGCAGCCAAGATGGGGCTGGGCGAGGCTACACCTTC
>TRBV30|TRBJ2-5|NA|TRBD2
CAWRRSTSGGQETQYF
TGTGCCTGGAGGAGGTCGACTAGCGGGGGACAAGAGACCCAGTACTTC
>TRBV7-9|TRBJ2-3|NA|TRBD2
CASSLGSGGAVDTQYF
TGTGCCAGCAGCTTGGGTAGCGGGGGGGCTGTAGATACGCAGTATTTT
>TRBV30|TRBJ2-3|NA|TRBD2
CAWTRDSQTLLAGSYSTDTQYF
TGTGCCTGGACTCGGGACAGCCAGACTCTACTAGCGGGATCGTATAGCACAGATACGCAGTATTTT
>TRBV12-3/TRBV12-4|TRBJ2-1|NA|NA
CASSLDSFNEQFF
TGTGCCAGCAGTTTAGACAGCTTCAATGAGCAGTTCTTC
>TRBV28|TRBJ1-2|NA|NA
CASSLGGAGYGYTF
TGTGCCAGCAGTTTAGGGGGGGCCGGCTATGGCTACACCTTC
>TRBV7-2|TRBJ1-6|once|TRBD1
CASNDRGTNSPLHF
TGTGCCAGCAATGACAGGGGGACCAATTCACCCCTCCACTTT
>TRBV2|TRBJ2-2|once|NA
CASRKESLITGELFF
TGTGCCAGCAGGAAAGAGAGTTTAATCACCGGGGAGCTGTTTTTT
>TRBV19|TRBJ1-2|NA|NA
CASSTNGRTTSNYGYTF
TGTGCCAGTAGTACGAATGGACGGACAACTTCTAACTATGGCTACACCTTC
>TRBV18|TRBJ2-2|NA|NA
CASSPGLNGELFF
TGTGCCAGCTCACCCGGACTCAACGGGGAGCTGTTTTTT
>TRBV7-2|TRBJ2-3|NA|NA
CASSLARGTDTQYF
TGTGCCAGCAGCTTAGCGAGGGGCACAGATACGCAGTATTTT